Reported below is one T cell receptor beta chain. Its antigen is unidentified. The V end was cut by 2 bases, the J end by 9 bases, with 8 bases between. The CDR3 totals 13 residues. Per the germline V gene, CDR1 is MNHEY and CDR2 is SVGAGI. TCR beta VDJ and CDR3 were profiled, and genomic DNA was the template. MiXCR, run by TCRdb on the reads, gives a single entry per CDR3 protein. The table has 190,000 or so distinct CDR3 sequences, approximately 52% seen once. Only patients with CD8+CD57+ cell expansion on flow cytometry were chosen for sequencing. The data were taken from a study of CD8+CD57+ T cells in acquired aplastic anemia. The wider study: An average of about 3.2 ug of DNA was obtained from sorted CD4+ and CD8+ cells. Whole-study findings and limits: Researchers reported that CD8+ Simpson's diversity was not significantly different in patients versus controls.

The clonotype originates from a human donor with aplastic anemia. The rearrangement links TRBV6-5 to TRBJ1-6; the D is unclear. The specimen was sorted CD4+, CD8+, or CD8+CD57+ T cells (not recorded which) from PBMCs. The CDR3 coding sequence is TGTGCCAGCAGTTACCTTTCGGGTTCACCCCTCCACTTT. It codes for CASSYLSGSPLHF.